This T cell receptor beta chain was identified in a study of T cells in localized non-small cell lung cancer. TCRdb's copy holds only in-frame clones and misses some; the assay was immunoSEQ multiplex PCR. The sample lists 15,000 to 20,000 clones; about four fifths were seen once. Germline-derived CDR1 and CDR2 are SGHAT and FQNNGV. J lost 5 bases, V lost 5 bases, and 10 bases had no gene match. This CDR3 comprises 16 residues. The source of this sequence is a female donor over 55 with stage I lung adenocarcinoma. The specimen was peripheral blood, collected before any cancer treatment. The V and J genes are TRBV11-2 and TRBJ2-5; 11 bases map to TRBD1. The CDR3 loop is CASSPRRGQGGETQYF. The CDR3 DNA reads as TGTGCCAGCAGCCCCCGACGGGGACAGGGGGGTGAGACCCAGTACTTC.